A selection of T cell receptor beta chains follows, all from one sample in a study of cytomegalovirus exposure and HLA in healthy donors. Profiling relied on immunoSEQ multiplex PCR, and the TCRdb table lists in-frame clones only, not all of them. The sample has tens of thousands of clones; approximately 56% are singletons. The sequenced sample was PBMCs. The source is a woman aged 25 to 39 in good health and CMV-seropositive. CDR3s include the opening cysteine and the closing phenylalanine or tryptophan. The D gene is left open where the match is weak. Clone size is given for some rows only: seen once, a few or many times, or a class if the clone is expanded.

D	V	size	length	J	CDR3	DNA
TRBD2	TRBV11-3	few	14	TRBJ2-2	CASSLAGGWGELFF	TGTGCCAGCAGCTTAGCGGGAGGCTGGGGGGAGCTGTTTTTT
-	TRBV10-1	once	14	TRBJ1-1	CASSRQGSGTEAFF	TGCGCCAGCAGTCGGCAGGGGTCTGGCACTGAAGCTTTCTTT
-	TRBV11-2	-	14	TRBJ2-2	CASSPGVRSGELFF	TGTGCCAGCAGCCCAGGGGTCAGGTCCGGGGAGCTGTTTTTT
TRBD1	TRBV28	-	15	TRBJ2-7	CATQLPGQLRYEQYF	TGTGCCACTCAACTACCGGGACAGCTCAGGTACGAGCAGTACTTC
-	TRBV7-7	-	15	TRBJ2-5	CASSLGGGAKETQYF	TGTGCCAGCAGCTTAGGAGGGGGGGCAAAAGAGACCCAGTACTTC
-	TRBV2	few	14	TRBJ1-2	CASSGEGWDYGYTF	TGTGCCAGCAGTGGTGAGGGCTGGGACTATGGCTACACCTTC
-	TRBV28	-	17	TRBJ1-5	CASSRVDSFYSNQPQHF	TGTGCCAGCAGTCGAGTGGACAGCTTCTATAGCAATCAGCCCCAGCATTTT
TRBD1	TRBV23-1	few	15	TRBJ1-5	CASSPRRDRNQPQHF	TGCGCCAGCAGTCCGCGCCGGGACAGGAATCAGCCCCAGCATTTT
TRBD1	TRBV28	-	12	TRBJ1-2	CASSPGGYGYTF	TGTGCCAGCAGCCCAGGGGGCTATGGCTACACCTTC
-	TRBV7-2	once	13	TRBJ1-2	CASSRPGNYGYTF	TGTGCCAGCAGCCGCCCAGGGAACTATGGCTACACCTTC
-	TRBV7-3	-	15	TRBJ2-2	CASSFAATNTGELFF	TGTGCCAGCAGCTTCGCTGCGACGAACACCGGGGAGCTGTTTTTT
TRBD2	TRBV11-3	-	16	TRBJ2-3	CASSFALLAGGDTQYF	TGTGCCAGCAGCTTCGCTTTGCTAGCGGGGGGGGATACGCAGTATTTT
TRBD2	TRBV4-3	few	16	TRBJ2-7	CASSQGVSGGSDEQYF	TGCGCCAGCAGCCAAGGTGTCAGCGGGGGAAGCGACGAGCAGTACTTC
-	TRBV13	-	13	TRBJ1-6	CASSLKRRPPLHF	TGTGCCAGCAGCTTAAAGAGGCGCCCACCCCTCCACTTT
-	TRBV5-1	few	15	TRBJ2-3	CASSFGGPDTDTQYF	TGCGCCAGCAGCTTCGGGGGGCCGGACACAGATACGCAGTATTTT
TRBD1	TRBV10-2	-	13	TRBJ2-7	CASSEQGHYEQYF	TGCGCCAGCAGTGAACAGGGGCACTACGAGCAGTACTTC
-	TRBV7-9	few	17	TRBJ1-2	CASSSVGTQAGVYGYTF	TGTGCCAGCAGCTCGGTCGGGACTCAGGCCGGTGTCTATGGCTACACCTTC
-	TRBV23-1	-	13	TRBJ2-7	CASSQRQGHEQYF	TGCGCCAGCAGTCAACGTCAGGGTCACGAGCAGTACTTC
TRBD2	TRBV5-1	-	17	TRBJ2-3	CASSLRGGEGGTDTQYF	TGCGCCAGCAGCTTGCGGGGGGGCGAGGGAGGCACAGATACGCAGTATTTT
-	TRBV7-9	-	12	TRBJ1-2	CSSSPDSEGYTF	TGTTCCAGCAGCCCCGACTCAGAGGGCTACACCTTC
TRBD2	TRBV11-3	-	13	TRBJ2-7	CASSGTNSYEQYF	TGTGCCAGCAGCGGGACTAACTCCTACGAGCAGTACTTC
-	TRBV9	-	13	TRBJ2-3	CASSVDSLDTQYF	TGTGCCAGCAGCGTAGACAGCCTAGATACGCAGTATTTT
TRBD2	TRBV29-1	-	15	TRBJ2-7	CSVRLAGLESYEQYF	TGCAGCGTTCGTCTAGCGGGGCTTGAATCCTACGAGCAGTACTTC
-	TRBV18	-	13	TRBJ2-7	CASSPGLSYEQYF	TGTGCCAGCTCACCGGGACTGTCCTACGAGCAGTACTTC
-	TRBV6-5	-	14	TRBJ1-1	CASSYAAEFTEAFF	TGTGCCAGCAGTTACGCGGCGGAGTTCACTGAAGCTTTCTTT
-	TRBV29-1	few	12	TRBJ1-2	CSVPDRRGGYTF	TGCAGCGTTCCCGACAGGCGCGGGGGCTACACCTTC
TRBD1	TRBV28	few	15	TRBJ2-6	CATETGGAGANVLTF	TGTGCCACCGAGACAGGGGGCGCTGGGGCCAACGTCCTGACTTTC
TRBD2	TRBV5-4	-	17	TRBJ2-5	CASRSGTSGGTQETQYF	TGTGCCAGCAGATCCGGGACTAGCGGGGGGACCCAAGAGACCCAGTACTTC
-	TRBV4-3	-	13	TRBJ1-2	CASSQVTNYGYTF	TGCGCCAGCAGCCAAGTAACTAACTATGGCTACACCTTC
-	TRBV9	-	13	TRBJ1-2	CASSVDSYYGYTF	TGTGCCAGCAGCGTAGACAGCTACTATGGCTACACCTTC
-	TRBV4-3	-	14	TRBJ1-2	CASSQDHGERGYTF	TGCGCCAGCAGCCAAGACCACGGTGAACGAGGCTACACCTTC
-	TRBV7-3	-	13	TRBJ1-5	CASSTALNQPQHF	TGTGCCAGCAGCACAGCCTTAAATCAGCCCCAGCATTTT
-	TRBV19	-	14	TRBJ1-2	CASSIWQANYGYTF	TGTGCCAGTAGTATTTGGCAGGCGAACTATGGCTACACCTTC
-	TRBV9	-	18	TRBJ1-3	CASSVASPPHSSGNTIYF	TGTGCCAGCAGCGTAGCTAGCCCCCCACATAGCTCTGGAAACACCATATATTTT
TRBD2	TRBV4-1	-	16	TRBJ2-1	CASSQDWRGGYNEQFF	TGCGCCAGCAGCCAAGATTGGCGGGGGGGTTACAATGAGCAGTTCTTC
-	TRBV19	once	16	TRBJ1-2	CASSILTGSSNYGYTF	TGTGCCAGTAGTATCCTTACCGGGTCGTCTAACTATGGCTACACCTTC
TRBD2	TRBV6-5	once	15	TRBJ2-3	CASRYGTSITDTQYF	TGTGCCAGTCGATACGGGACTAGCATCACAGATACGCAGTATTTT
TRBD1	TRBV6-5	-	12	TRBJ1-2	CASSAGGWGYPF	TGTGCCAGCAGTGCAGGGGGCTGGGGCTACCCCTTC
TRBD1	TRBV11-2	-	14	TRBJ1-2	CASSLDRVSYGYTF	TGTGCCAGCAGCCTGGACAGGGTGAGCTATGGCTACACCTTC
TRBD1	TRBV18	-	18	TRBJ1-5	CASSPPGQGAYSNQPQHF	TGTGCCAGCTCACCACCGGGACAGGGGGCTTATAGCAATCAGCCCCAGCATTTT
TRBD1	TRBV19	-	13	TRBJ1-1	CASRGTGGTEAFF	TGTGCCAGTAGGGGGACAGGGGGGACTGAAGCTTTCTTT
-	TRBV5-8	-	15	TRBJ1-1	CASSLLLTANTEAFF	TGTGCCAGCAGCTTGTTACTGACAGCGAACACTGAAGCTTTCTTT
-	TRBV7-6	-	13	TRBJ1-2	CASSPVERHGYTF	TGTGCCAGCAGCCCCGTCGAGAGGCATGGCTACACCTTC
TRBD1	TRBV19	-	15	TRBJ2-3	CASSPDRVGTDTQYF	TGTGCCAGTAGTCCCGACAGGGTTGGGACAGATACGCAGTATTTT
TRBD2	TRBV7-2	-	17	TRBJ2-7	CASSPTGLAGGLYEQYF	TGTGCCAGCAGCCCGACGGGACTAGCGGGGGGGCTCTACGAGCAGTACTTC
-	TRBV7-7	-	14	TRBJ2-5	CASSLTGTQETQYF	TGTGCTAGCAGCTTAACCGGGACTCAAGAGACCCAGTACTTC